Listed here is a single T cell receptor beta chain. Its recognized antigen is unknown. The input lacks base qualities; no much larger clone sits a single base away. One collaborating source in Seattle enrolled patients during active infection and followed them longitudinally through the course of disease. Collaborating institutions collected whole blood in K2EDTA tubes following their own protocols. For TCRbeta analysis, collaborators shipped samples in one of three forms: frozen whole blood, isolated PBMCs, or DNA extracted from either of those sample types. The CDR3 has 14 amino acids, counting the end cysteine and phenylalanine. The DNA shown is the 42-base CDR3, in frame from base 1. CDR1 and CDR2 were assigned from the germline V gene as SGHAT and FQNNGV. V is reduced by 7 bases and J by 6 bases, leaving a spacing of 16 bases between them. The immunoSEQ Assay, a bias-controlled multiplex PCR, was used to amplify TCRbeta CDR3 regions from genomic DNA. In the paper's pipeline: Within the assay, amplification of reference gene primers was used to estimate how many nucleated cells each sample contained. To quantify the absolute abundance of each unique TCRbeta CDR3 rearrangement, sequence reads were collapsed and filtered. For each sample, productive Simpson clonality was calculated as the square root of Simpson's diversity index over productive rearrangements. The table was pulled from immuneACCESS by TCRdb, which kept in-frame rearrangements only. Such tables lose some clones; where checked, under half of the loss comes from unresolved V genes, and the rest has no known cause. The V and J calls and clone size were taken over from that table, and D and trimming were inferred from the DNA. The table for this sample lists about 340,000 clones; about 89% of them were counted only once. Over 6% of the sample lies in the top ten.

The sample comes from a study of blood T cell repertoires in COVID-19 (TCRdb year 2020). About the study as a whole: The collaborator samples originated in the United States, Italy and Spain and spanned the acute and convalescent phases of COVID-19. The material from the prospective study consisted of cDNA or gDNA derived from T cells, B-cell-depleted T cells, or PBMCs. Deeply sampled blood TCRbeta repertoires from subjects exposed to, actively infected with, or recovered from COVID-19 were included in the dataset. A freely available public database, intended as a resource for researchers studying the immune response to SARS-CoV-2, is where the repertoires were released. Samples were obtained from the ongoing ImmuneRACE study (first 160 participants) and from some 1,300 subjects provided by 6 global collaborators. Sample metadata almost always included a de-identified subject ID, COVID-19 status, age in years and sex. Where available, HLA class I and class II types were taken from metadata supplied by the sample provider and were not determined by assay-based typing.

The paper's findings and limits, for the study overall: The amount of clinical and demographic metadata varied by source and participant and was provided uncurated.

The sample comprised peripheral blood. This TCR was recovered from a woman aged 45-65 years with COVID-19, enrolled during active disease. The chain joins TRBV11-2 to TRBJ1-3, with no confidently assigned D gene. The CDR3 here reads CASKYSQHSNTIYF. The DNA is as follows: TGTGCCAGCAAGTACTCACAGCATTCAAACACCATATATTTT.